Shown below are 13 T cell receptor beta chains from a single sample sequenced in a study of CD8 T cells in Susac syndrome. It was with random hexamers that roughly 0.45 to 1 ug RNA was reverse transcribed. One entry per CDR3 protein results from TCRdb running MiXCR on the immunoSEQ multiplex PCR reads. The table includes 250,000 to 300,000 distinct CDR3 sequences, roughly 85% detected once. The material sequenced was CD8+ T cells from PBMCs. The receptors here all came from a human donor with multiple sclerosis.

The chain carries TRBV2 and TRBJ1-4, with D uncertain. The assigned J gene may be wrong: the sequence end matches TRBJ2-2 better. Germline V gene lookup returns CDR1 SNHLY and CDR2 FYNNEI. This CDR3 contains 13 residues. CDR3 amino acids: CASRGSPGVELFF. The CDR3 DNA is TGTGCCAGCAGGGGATCACCTGGCGTGGAGCTGTTTTTT.

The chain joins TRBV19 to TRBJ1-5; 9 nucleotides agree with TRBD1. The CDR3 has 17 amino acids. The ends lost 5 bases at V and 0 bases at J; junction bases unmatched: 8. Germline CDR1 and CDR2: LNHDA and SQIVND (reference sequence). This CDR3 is CASSAAGTGYSNQPQHF. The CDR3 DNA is TGTGCCAGTAGTGCCGCCGGGACAGGGTATAGCAATCAGCCCCAGCATTTT.

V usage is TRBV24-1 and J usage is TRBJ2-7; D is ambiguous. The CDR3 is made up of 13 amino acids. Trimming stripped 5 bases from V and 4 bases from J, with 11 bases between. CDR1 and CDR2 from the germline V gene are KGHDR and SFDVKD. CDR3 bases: TGTGCCACCAGTGGGGCAGGATTATACGAGCAGTACTTC. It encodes CATSGAGLYEQYF.

The CDR3 DNA reads TGCGCCAGCAGCGCCTTACAGGGGAACGAAAAACTGTTTTTT. Translating gives CASSALQGNEKLFF. The V and J genes are TRBV5-1 and TRBJ1-4; 7 bases are a match to TRBD1. There are 14 residues in the CDR3. V dropped 4 bases and J dropped 8; count of bases not matched to a gene: 8. CDR1 is SGHRS and CDR2 is YFSETQ in the germline V gene. Complete variable domain (other parts from reference TRBV5-1 and TRBJ1-4): KAGVTQTPRYLIKTRGQQVTLSCSPISGHRSVSWYQQTPGQGLQFLFEYFSETQRNKGNFPGRFSGRQFSNSRSEMNVSTLELGDSALYLCASSALQGNEKLFFGSGTQLSVL.

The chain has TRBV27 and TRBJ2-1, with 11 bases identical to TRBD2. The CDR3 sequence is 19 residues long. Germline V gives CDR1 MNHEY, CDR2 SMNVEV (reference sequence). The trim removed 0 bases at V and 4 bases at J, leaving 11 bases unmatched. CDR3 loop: CASSLSDPLAGGEYNEQFF. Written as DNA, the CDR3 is TGTGCCAGCAGTTTATCCGATCCCCTAGCGGGAGGAGAATACAATGAGCAGTTCTTC.

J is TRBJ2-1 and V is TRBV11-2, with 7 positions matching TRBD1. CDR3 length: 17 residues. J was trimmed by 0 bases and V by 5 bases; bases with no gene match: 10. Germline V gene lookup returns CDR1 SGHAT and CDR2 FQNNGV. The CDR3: CASSGQEGTFSYNEQFF. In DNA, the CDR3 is TGTGCCAGCAGCGGACAGGAAGGTACCTTCTCCTACAATGAGCAGTTCTTC.

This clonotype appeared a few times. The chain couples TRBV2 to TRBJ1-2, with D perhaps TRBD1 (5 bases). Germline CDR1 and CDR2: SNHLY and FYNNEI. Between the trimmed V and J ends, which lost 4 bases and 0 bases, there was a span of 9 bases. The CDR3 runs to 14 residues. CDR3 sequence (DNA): TGTGCCAGCAGTGCGGGGGGACCTAACTATGGCTACACCTTC. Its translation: CASSAGGPNYGYTF. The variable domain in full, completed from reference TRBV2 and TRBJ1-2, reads EPEVTQTPSHQVTQMGQEVILRCVPISNHLYFYWYRQILGQKVEFLVSFYNNEISEKSEIFDDQFSVERPDGSNFTLKIRSTKLEDSAMYFCASSAGGPNYGYTFGSGTRLTVV.

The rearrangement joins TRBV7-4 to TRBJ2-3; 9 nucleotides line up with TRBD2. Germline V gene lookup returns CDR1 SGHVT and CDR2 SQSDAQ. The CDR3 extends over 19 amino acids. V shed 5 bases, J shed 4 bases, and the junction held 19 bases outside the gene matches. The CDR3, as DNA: TGTGCCAGCAGCCGGGGGGAAATCGAGCGGGAGGCCGAGGCAGATACGCAGTATTTT. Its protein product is CASSRGEIEREAEADTQYF.

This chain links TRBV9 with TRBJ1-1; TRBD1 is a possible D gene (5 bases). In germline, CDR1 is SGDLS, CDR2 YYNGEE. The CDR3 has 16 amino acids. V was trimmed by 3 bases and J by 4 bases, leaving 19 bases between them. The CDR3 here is CASSEVLAGEGTEAFF. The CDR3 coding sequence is TGTGCCAGCAGCGAGGTCCTAGCGGGGGAAGGCACTGAAGCTTTCTTT.

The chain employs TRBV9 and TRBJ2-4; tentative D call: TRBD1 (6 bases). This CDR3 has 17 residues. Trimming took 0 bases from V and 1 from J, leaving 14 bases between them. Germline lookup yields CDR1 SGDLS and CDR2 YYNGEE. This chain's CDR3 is CASSVGQDPRAKNIQYF. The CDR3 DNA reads TGTGCCAGCAGCGTAGGACAGGACCCTCGGGCCAAAAACATTCAGTACTTC. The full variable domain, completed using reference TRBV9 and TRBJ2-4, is DSGVTQTPKHLITATGQRVTLRCSPRSGDLSVYWYQQSLDQGLQFLIQYYNGEERAKGNILERFSAQQFPDLHSELNLSSLELGDSALYFCASSVGQDPRAKNIQYFGAGTRLSVL.

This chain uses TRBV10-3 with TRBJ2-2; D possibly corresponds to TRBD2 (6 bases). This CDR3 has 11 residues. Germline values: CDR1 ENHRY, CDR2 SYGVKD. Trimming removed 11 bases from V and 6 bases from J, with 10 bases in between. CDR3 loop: CAHRRAGELFF. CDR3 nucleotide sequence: TGTGCCCACAGGAGGGCCGGGGAGCTGTTTTTT.

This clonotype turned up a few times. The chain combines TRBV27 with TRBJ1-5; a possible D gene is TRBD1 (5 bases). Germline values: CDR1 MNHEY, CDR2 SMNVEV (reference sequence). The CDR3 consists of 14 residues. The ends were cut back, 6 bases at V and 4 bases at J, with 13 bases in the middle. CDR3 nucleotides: TGTGCCAGCAGCCGCGGGGGGATTAATCAGCCCCAGCATTTT. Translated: CASSRGGINQPQHF.

The CDR3 loop reads CASSLELAGHETQYF. The CDR3 bases are TGTGCCAGCAGCCTCGAGTTAGCGGGACACGAGACCCAGTACTTC. The chain uses TRBV5-4 and TRBJ2-5; 8 nucleotides match TRBD2. There are 15 residues in the CDR3. The germline V gene has CDR1 SGHNT and CDR2 YYREEE (reference sequence). V lost 4 bases to trimming and J lost 5 bases; unmatched junction nucleotides: 10.